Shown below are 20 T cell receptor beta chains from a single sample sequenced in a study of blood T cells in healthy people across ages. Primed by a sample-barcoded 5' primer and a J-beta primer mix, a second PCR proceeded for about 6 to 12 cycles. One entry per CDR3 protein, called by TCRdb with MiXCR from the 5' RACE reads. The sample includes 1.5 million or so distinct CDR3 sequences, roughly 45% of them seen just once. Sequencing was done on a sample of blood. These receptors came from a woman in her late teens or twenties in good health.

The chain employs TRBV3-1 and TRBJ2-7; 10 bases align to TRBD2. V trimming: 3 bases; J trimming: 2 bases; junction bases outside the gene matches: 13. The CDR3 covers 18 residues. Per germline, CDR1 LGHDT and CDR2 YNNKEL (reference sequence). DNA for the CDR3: TGTGCCAGCAGCCACGGAAACTTAGCGGGAGGAGGGGCCTACGAGCAGTACTTC. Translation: CASSHGNLAGGGAYEQYF.

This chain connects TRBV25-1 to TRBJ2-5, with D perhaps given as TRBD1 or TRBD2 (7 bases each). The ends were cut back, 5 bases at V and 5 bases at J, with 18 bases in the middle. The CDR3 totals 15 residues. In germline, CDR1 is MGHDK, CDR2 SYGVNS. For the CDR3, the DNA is TGTGCCAGCAGTAATCAGGGGGGGCGCTGGGAGACCCAGTACTTC. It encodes CASSNQGGRWETQYF.

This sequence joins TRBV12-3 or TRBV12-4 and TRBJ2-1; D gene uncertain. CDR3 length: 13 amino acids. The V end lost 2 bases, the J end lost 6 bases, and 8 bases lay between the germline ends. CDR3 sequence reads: CASSLTALNEQFF. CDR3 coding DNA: TGTGCCAGCAGTTTAACGGCCCTCAATGAGCAGTTCTTC.

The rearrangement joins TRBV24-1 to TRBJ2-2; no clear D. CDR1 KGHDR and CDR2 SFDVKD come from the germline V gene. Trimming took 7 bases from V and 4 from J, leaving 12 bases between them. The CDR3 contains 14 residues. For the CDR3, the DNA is TGTGCCACCAGGTCCCGAACAGCCACCGGGGAGCTGTTTTTT. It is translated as CATRSRTATGELFF.

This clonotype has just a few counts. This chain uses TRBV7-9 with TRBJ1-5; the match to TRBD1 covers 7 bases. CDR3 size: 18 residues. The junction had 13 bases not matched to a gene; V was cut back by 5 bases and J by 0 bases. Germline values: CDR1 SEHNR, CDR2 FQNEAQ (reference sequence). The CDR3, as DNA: TGTGCCAGCAGCCAAATTACGGGACAGCCATATAGCAATCAGCCCCAGCATTTT. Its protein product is CASSQITGQPYSNQPQHF.

The CDR3 protein is CASSVDENNSYNEQFF. The CDR3 DNA is TGTGCCAGCAGCGTAGACGAGAATAACTCCTACAATGAGCAGTTCTTC. The chain recombines TRBV9 with TRBJ2-1; D gene uncertain. The CDR3 sequence is 16 residues long. V was pared by 0 bases and J by 0 bases, with 10 bases between. CDR1 SGDLS and CDR2 YYNGEE come from the germline V gene.

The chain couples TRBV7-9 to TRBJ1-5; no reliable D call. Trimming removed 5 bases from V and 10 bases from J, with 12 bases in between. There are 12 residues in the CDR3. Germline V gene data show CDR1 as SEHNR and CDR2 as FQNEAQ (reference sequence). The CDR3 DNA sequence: TGTGCCAGCAGCCAAGGATCCAAACCCCAGCATTTT. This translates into CASSQGSKPQHF.

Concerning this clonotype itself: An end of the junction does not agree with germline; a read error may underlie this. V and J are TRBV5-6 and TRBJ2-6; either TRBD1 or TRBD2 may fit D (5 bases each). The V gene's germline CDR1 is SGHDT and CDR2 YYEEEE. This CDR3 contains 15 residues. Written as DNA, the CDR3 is TGTGCCAGCAGCCTCCCGGGGTCTGGGGCCACCGTCCTGACTTTC. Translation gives CASSLPGSGATVLTF. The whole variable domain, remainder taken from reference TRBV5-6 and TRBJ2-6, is DAGVTQSPTHLIKTRGQQVTLRCSPKSGHDTVSWYQQALGQGPQFIFQYYEEEERQRGNFPDRFSGHQFPNYSSELNVNALLLGDSALYLCASSLPGSGATVLTFGAGSRLTVL.

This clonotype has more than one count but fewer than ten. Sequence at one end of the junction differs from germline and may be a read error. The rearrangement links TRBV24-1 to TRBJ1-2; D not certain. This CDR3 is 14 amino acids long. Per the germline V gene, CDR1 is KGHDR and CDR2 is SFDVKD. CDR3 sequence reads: CATSDFTVNYGYTF. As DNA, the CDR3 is TGTGCCACCAGTGATTTCACCGTCAACTATGGTTACACCTTC.

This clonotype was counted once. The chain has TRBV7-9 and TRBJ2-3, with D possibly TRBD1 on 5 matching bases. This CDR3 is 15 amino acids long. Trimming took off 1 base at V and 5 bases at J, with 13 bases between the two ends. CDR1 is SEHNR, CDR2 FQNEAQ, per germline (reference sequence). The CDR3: CASSLEAGNIDTQYF. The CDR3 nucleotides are TGTGCCAGCAGCTTAGAGGCAGGGAACATAGATACGCAGTATTTT. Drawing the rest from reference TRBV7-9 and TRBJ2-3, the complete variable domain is DTGVSQNPRHKITKRGQNVTFRCDPISEHNRLYWYRQTLGQGPEFLTYFQNEAQLEKSRLLSDRFSAERPKGSFSTLEIQRTEQGDSAMYLCASSLEAGNIDTQYFGPGTRLTVL.

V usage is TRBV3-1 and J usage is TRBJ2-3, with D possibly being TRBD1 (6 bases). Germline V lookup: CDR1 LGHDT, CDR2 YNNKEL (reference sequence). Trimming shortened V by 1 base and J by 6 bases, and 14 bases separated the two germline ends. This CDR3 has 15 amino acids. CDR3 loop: CASSQVEGEKDTQYF. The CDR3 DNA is TGTGCCAGCAGCCAAGTTGAGGGGGAGAAGGATACGCAGTATTTT.

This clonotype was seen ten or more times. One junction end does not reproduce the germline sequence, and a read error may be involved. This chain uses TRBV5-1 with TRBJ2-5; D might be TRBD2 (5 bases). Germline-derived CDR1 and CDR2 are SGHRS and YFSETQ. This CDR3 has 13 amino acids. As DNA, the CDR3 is TGTGCCAGCAGTTTGAATAGAGGGGAGACCCAGTACTTC. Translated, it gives CASSLNRGETQYF.

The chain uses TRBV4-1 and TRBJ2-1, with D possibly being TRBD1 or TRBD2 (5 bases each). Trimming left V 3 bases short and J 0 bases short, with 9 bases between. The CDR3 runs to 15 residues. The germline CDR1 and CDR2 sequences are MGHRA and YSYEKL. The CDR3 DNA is TGCGCCAGCAGCCAGGGACGGAACTCCTACAATGAGCAGTTCTTC. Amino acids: CASSQGRNSYNEQFF.

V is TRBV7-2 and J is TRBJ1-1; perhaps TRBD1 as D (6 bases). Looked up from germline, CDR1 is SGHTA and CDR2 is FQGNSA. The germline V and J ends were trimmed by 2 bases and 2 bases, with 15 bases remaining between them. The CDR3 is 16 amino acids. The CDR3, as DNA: TGTGCCAGCAGCTTATACACAGGGCGGGGTAACACTGAAGCTTTCTTT. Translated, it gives CASSLYTGRGNTEAFF. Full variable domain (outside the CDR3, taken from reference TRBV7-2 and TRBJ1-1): GAGVSQSPSNKVTEKGKDVELRCDPISGHTALYWYRQSLGQGLEFLIYFQGNSAPDKSGLPSDRFSAERTGGSVSTLTIQRTQQEDSAVYLCASSLYTGRGNTEAFFGQGTRLTVV.

The CDR3 is CASSLAGSNGYTF. The CDR3 DNA reads as TGTGCCAGCAGCTTAGCGGGGTCTAATGGCTACACCTTC. J is TRBJ1-2 and V is TRBV7-2; no clear D. Trimming cost V 0 bases and J 6 bases, with 8 bases left between them. Germline V gene data show CDR1 as SGHTA and CDR2 as FQGNSA. The CDR3 length is 13 residues.

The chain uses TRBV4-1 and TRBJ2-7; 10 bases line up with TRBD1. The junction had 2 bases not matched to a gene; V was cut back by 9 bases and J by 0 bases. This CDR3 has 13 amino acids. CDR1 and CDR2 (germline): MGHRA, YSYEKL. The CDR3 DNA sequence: TGCGCCAGTGGGACAGGGGACTCCTACGAGCAGTACTTC. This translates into CASGTGDSYEQYF.

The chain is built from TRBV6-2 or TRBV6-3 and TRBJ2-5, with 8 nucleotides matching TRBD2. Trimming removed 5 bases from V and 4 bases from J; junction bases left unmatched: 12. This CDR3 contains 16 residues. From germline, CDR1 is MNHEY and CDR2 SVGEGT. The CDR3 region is CASSAPKSGSLETQYF. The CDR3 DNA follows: TGTGCCAGCAGTGCTCCGAAAAGCGGGAGTCTAGAGACCCAGTACTTC.

The CDR3 region has the DNA TGTGCTAGTGGTTTGCCGGACAGGGGCTTTCGCGAGCAGTACTTC. This encodes CASGLPDRGFREQYF. The V and J genes are TRBV12-5 and TRBJ2-7, with TRBD1 matching 9 bases. This CDR3 has 15 residues. V was clipped by 2 bases and J by 6 bases; unmatched bases: 8. CDR1 is LGHNT and CDR2 is FRNRAP in the germline V gene.

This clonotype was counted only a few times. The CDR3 here is CASGPKAYNEQFF. CDR3 DNA: TGTGCCAGCGGCCCGAAAGCCTACAATGAGCAGTTCTTC. The chain recombines TRBV6-6 with TRBJ2-1; unclear D gene. V lost 8 bases and J 2 bases, leaving 10 bases between the germline ends. The CDR3 totals 13 residues. The germline V gene has CDR1 MNHNY and CDR2 SVGAGI (reference sequence).

CDR3 loop: CASSLEVTNEKLFF. Here the CDR3 DNA reads TGTGCCAGCAGCTTAGAAGTAACTAATGAAAAACTGTTTTTT. The chain couples TRBV7-9 to TRBJ1-4; D is unresolved. V was shortened by 1 base and J by 1 base, with 4 bases between the two germline ends. The CDR3 sequence is 14 residues long. The V gene's germline CDR1 is SEHNR and CDR2 FQNEAQ (reference sequence). The full variable domain, rest sourced from reference TRBV7-9 and TRBJ1-4, is DTGVSQNPRHKITKRGQNVTFRCDPISEHNRLYWYRQTLGQGPEFLTYFQNEAQLEKSRLLSDRFSAERPKGSFSTLEIQRTEQGDSAMYLCASSLEVTNEKLFFGSGTQLSVL.